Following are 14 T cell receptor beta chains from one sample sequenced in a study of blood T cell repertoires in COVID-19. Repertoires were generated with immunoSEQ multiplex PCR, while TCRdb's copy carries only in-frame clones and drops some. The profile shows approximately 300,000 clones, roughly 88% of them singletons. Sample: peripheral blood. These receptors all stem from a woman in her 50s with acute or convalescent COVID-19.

CDR3 in DNA: TGCAGCGTGCAAAGGGGGACGCCTTGGGAGACCCAGTACTTC. It specifies CSVQRGTPWETQYF. The chain uses TRBV29-1 and TRBJ2-5, with D perhaps TRBD1 (6 bases). Germline V gene data show CDR1 as SQVTM and CDR2 as ANQGSEA. The V gene lost 6 bases and the J gene lost 5 bases, with 19 bases spanning the gap. This CDR3 comprises 14 residues. The variable domain in full, with the rest retrieved from reference TRBV29-1 and TRBJ2-5, is SAVISQKPSRDICQRGTSLTIQCQVDSQVTMMFWYRQQPGQSLTLIATANQGSEATYESGFVIDKFPISRPNLTFSTLTVSNMSPEDSSIYLCSVQRGTPWETQYFGPGTRLLVL.

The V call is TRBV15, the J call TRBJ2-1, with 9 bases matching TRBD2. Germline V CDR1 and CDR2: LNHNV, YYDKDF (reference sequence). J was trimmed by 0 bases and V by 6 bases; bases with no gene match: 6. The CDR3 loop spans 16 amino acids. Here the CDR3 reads CATRPGLANSYNEQFF. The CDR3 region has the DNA TGTGCCACCAGACCGGGACTAGCCAACTCCTACAATGAGCAGTTCTTC.

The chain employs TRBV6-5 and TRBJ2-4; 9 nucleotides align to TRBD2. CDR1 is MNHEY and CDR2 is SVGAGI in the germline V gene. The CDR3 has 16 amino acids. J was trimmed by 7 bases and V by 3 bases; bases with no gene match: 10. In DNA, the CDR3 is TGTGCCAGCAGTTATCTTTGGGCGGGAGGGCGGAACATTCAGTACTTC. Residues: CASSYLWAGGRNIQYF.

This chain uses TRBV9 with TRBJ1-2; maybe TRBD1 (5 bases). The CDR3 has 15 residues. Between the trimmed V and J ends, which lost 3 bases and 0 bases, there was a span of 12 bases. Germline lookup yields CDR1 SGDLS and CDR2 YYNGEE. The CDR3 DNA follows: TGTGCCAGCAGCGAAACAGGATCTACTAACTATGGCTACACCTTC. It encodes CASSETGSTNYGYTF.

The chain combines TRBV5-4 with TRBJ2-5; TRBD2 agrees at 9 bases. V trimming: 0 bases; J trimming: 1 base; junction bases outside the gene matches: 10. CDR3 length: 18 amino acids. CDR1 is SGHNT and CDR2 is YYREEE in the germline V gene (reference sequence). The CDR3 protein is CASSLGGSGSGRQETQYF. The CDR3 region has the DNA TGTGCCAGCAGCTTGGGGGGTAGCGGGAGCGGGCGCCAAGAGACCCAGTACTTC. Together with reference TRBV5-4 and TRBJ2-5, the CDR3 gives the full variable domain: ETGVTQSPTHLIKTRGQQVTLRCSSQSGHNTVSWYQQALGQGPQFIFQYYREEENGRGNFPPRFSGLQFPNYSSELNVNALELDDSALYLCASSLGGSGSGRQETQYFGPGTRLLVL.

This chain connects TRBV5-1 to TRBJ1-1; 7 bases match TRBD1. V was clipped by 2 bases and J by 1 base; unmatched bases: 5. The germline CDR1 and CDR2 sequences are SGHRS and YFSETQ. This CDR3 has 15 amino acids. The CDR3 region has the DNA TGCGCCAGCAGCTTACAAGGACAGGCGAACACTGAAGCTTTCTTT. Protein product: CASSLQGQANTEAFF.

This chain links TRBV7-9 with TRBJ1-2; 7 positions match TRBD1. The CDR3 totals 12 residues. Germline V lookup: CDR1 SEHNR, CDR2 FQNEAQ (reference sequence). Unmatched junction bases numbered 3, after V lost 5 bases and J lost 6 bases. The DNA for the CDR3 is TGTGCCAGCAGCCTCGGGACAGATGGCTACACCTTC. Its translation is CASSLGTDGYTF.

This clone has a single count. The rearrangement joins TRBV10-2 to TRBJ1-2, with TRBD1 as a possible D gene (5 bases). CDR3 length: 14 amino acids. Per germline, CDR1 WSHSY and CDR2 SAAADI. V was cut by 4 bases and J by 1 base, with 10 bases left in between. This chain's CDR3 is CASSAGGINYGYTF. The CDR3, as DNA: TGCGCCAGCAGTGCGGGGGGAATTAACTATGGCTACACCTTC.

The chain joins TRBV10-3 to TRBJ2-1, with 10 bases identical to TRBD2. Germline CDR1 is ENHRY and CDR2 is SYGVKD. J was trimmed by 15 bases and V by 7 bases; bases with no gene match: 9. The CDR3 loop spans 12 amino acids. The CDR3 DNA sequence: TGTGCCATCACAGGGAGCGGGAGGGGGCTGTTCTTC. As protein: CAITGSGRGLFF.

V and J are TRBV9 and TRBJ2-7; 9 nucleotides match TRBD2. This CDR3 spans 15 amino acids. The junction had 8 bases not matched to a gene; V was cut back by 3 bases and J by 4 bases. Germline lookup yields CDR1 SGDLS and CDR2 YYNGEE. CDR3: CASSEGTSRIYEQYF. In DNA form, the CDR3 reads TGTGCCAGCAGCGAGGGGACTAGCAGGATTTACGAGCAGTACTTC.

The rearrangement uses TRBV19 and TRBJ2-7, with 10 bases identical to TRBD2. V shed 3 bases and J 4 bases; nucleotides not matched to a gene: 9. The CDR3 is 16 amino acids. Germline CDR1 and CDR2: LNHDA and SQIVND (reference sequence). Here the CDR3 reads CASSISLAGTLYEQYF. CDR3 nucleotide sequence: TGTGCCAGTAGTATTTCACTAGCGGGGACCTTGTACGAGCAGTACTTC.

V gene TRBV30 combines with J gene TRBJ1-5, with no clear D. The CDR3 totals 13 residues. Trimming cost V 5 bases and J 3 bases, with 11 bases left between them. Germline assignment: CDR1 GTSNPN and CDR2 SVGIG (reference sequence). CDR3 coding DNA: TGTGCCTGGGGGCTAGGTTCCAATCAGCCCCAGCATTTT. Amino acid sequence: CAWGLGSNQPQHF.

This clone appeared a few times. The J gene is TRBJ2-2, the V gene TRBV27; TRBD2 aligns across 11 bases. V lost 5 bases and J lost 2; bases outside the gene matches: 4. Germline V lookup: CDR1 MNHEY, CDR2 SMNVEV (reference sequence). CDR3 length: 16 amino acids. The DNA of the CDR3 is TGTGCCAGCAGTCCGGGACTAGCGGTAAACACCGGGGAGCTGTTTTTT. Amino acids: CASSPGLAVNTGELFF.

The CDR3 DNA reads TGTGCCAGCAGCCAAGACGCGTTTGGGACTAGCGGCTCCTACGAGCAGTACTTC. Residues: CASSQDAFGTSGSYEQYF. The V and J genes are TRBV3-1 (or the pseudogene TRBV3-2) and TRBJ2-7; 11 nucleotides agree with TRBD2. V was clipped by 0 bases and J by 0 bases; unmatched bases: 7. The CDR3 extends over 18 amino acids. Germline V gene sequence: CDR1 LGHDT, CDR2 YNNKEL (reference sequence).